What follows is one TCR beta chain and its context. Antigen: not known. The sample comes from a study of shared clonotypes between healthy human individuals. The study, taken as a whole, reports: Clonotypes not shared had lower generation probabilities than those common to all four donors. Sampling covered blood only; tissue repertoires likely differ. Relative to memory subsets, naive subsets generally showed larger estimated richness.

The CDR3 has 14 residues. Some clones are missing from TCRdb's copy, which holds only in-frame ones; the method was immunoSEQ multiplex PCR. This table has more than 2,000,000 clones, around 94% appearing once. This sequence originates from a man aged 18 to 29 in good health. The genes are TRBV12-2 and TRBJ2-1. TRBV12-2 constitutes a pseudogene. Sample: naive CD4+ T cells sorted from blood. The sample's subset: CD45RA+ positively selected. This CDR3 is CASRSGRTCHEQFF. The CDR3 DNA is TGTGCAAGTCGCTCCGGACGGACGTGCCATGAGCAGTTCTTC.